The T cell receptor beta chain under discussion was sequenced for a study of blood T cell repertoires in COVID-19. Background on the study: The samples span acute and convalescent COVID-19 from the United States, Italy and Spain. Sample material is recorded as cDNA or gDNA derived from T cells, B-cell-depleted T cells, or PBMCs.

This CDR3 is built from 14 residues. Germline CDR1 reads LGHDT; CDR2 reads YNNKEL (reference sequence). The germline V and J ends were trimmed by 5 bases and 7 bases, with 14 bases remaining between them. Per the original data handling: From reference gene primer amplification, estimates of nucleated cell counts were derived. Repertoires were generated with immunoSEQ multiplex PCR, while TCRdb's copy carries only in-frame clones and drops some. That table supplies the V and J calls and clone size; D and trimming were determined from the DNA. The sample holds more than 200,000 clones, about 91% seen once. This clone was observed once.

The chain carries TRBV3-1 (or the pseudogene TRBV3-2) and TRBJ2-2; perhaps TRBD2 as D (6 bases). The clonotype comes from a man older than 75 with acute or convalescent COVID-19. The sample was peripheral blood. CDR3 protein: CASSTTRNFGELFF. The DNA of the CDR3 is TGTGCCAGCAGCACGACTAGAAATTTCGGGGAGCTGTTTTTT.